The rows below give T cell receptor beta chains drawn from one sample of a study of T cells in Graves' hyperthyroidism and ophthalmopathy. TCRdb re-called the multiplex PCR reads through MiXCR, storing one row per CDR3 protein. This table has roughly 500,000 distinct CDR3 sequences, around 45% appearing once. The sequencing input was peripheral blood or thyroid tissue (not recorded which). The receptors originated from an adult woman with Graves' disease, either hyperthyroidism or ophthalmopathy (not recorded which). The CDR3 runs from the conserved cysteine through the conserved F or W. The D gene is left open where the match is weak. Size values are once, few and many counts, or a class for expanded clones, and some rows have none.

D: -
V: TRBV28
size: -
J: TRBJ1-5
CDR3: CASTRGPGSNQPQHF

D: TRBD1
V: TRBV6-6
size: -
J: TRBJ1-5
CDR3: CASSYSGTGVGQPQHF

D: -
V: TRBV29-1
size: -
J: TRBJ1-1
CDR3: CSLGGYGGGSEAFF

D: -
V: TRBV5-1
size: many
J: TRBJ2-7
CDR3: CASSVQDSSYEQYF

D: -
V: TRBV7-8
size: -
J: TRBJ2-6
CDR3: CASSPTPRGVLTF

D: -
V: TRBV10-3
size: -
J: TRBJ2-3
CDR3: CASLKGDTPSTDTQYF

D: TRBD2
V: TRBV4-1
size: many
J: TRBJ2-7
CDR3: CASSQSLAGGNYEQYF

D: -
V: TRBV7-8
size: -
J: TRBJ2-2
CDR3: CASTPGLPGGELFF

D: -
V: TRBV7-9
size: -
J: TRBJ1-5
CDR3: CASSSPGNQPQHF

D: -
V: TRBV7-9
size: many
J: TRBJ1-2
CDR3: CASSFVQLPHYGYTF

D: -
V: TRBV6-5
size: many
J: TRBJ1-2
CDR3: CASSYDGDPFGNYGYTF

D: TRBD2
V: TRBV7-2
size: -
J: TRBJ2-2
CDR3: CASSSVAGANTGELFF

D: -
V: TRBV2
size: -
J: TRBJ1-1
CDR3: CASSDDANTEAFF

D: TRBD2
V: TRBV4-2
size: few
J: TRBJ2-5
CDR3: CASSQETGGRGETQYF

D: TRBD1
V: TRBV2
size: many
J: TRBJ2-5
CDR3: CASSDHRTGVSETQYF

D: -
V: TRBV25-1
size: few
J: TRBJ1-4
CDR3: CASSGGLHNEKLFF

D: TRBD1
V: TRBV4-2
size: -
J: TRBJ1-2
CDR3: CASIKIQGEGGYTF

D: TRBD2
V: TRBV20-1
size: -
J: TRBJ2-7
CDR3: CSARKGTSIHEQYF

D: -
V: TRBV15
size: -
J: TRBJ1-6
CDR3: CATRVNLEGISSPLHF

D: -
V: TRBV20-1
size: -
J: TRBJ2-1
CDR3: CSARRSSYNEQFF

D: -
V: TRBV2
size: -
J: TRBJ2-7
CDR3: CASTTEDRGLLMLEQYF

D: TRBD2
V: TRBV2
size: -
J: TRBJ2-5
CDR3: CASSEADGLALQETQYF